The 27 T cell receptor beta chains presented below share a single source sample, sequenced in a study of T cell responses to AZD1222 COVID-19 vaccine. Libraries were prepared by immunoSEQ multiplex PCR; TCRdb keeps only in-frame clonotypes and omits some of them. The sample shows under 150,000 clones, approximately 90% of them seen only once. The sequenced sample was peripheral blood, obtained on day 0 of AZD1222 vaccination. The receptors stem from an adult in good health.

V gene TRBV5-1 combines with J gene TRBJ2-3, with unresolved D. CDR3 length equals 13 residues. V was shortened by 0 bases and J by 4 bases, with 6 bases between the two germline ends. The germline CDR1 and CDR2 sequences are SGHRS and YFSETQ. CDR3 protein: CASSLVGSDTQYF. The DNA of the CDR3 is TGCGCCAGCAGCTTGGTGGGCTCAGATACGCAGTATTTT.

CDR3 nucleotides: TGTGCCAGCAGCCTTCGGACAGGGTCCCTCTACGAGCAGTACTTC. Its protein product is CASSLRTGSLYEQYF. The gene calls are TRBV7-2 and TRBJ2-7; 8 nucleotides agree with TRBD1. Trimming at V came to 5 bases and at J to 3 bases, leaving 9 bases not matched to a gene. This CDR3 spans 15 amino acids. CDR1 and CDR2 from the germline V gene are SGHTA and FQGNSA.

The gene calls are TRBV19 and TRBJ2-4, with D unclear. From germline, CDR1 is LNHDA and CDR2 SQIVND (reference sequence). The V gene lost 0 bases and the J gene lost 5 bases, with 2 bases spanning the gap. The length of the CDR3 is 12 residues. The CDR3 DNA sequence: TGTGCCAGTAGTATAGATCAAAACATTCAGTACTTC. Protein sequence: CASSIDQNIQYF.

The CDR3 region is CSVGKNLNTEAFF. The CDR3 DNA is TGCAGCGTTGGGAAAAACCTGAACACTGAAGCTTTCTTT. V usage is TRBV29-1 and J usage is TRBJ1-1; no firm D call. The CDR3 consists of 13 residues. Trimming stripped 4 bases from V and 0 bases from J, with 9 bases between. CDR1 SQVTM and CDR2 ANQGSEA come from the germline V gene.

The CDR3 nucleotides read TGTGCCAGCAGCTTATCACGACAGGGGAACACTGAAGCTTTCTTT. Encoded protein: CASSLSRQGNTEAFF. This chain uses TRBV7-6 with TRBJ1-1, with TRBD1 matching 7 bases. Looked up from germline, CDR1 is SGHVS and CDR2 is FNYEAQ. The trim removed 2 bases at V and 1 base at J, leaving 4 bases unmatched. The CDR3 totals 15 residues.

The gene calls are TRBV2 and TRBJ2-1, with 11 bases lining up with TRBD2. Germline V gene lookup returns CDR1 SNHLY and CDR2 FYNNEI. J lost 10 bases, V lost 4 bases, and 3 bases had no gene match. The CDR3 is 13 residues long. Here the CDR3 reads CASSGLAGTEQFF. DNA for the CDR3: TGTGCCAGCAGTGGACTAGCGGGAACCGAGCAGTTCTTC.

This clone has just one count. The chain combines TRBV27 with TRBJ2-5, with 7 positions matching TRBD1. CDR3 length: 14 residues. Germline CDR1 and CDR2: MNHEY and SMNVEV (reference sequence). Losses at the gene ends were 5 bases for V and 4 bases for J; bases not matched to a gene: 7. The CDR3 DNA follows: TGTGCCAGCAGTAGCTCGGGACAGCCAGAGACCCAGTACTTC. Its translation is CASSSSGQPETQYF.

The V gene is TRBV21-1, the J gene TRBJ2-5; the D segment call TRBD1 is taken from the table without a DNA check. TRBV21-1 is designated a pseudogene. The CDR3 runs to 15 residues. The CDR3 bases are TGTGCCAGCAGCAAACTAAAGGGGCTCGGAGAGACCCAGTACTTC. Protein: CASSKLKGLGETQYF.

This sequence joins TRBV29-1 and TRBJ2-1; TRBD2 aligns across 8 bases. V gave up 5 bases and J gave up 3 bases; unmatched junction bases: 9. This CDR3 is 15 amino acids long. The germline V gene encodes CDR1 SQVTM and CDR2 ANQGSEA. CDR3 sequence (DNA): TGCAGCGTTAGTGGGAGCGGGAGTGTCTACAATGAGCAGTTCTTC. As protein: CSVSGSGSVYNEQFF.

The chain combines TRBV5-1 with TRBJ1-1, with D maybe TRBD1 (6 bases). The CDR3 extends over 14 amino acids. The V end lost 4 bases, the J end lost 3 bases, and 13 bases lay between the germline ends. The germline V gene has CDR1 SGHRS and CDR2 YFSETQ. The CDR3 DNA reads TGCGCCAGCAGCCGTTCGGGGGGCGACACTGAAGCTTTCTTT. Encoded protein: CASSRSGGDTEAFF.

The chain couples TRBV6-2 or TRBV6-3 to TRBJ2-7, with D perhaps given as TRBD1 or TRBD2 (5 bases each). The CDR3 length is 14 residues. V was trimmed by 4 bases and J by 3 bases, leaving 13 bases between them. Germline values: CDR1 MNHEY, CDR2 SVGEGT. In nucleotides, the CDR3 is TGTGCCAGCAGTTTGAGGGGCTTAGGCTACGAGCAGTACTTC. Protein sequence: CASSLRGLGYEQYF.

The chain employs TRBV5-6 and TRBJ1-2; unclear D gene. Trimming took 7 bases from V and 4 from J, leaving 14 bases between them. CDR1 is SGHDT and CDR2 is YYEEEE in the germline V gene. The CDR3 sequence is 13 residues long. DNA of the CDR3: TGTGCCAGCGTCTACAAAGGTGTCTATGGCTACACCTTC. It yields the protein CASVYKGVYGYTF.

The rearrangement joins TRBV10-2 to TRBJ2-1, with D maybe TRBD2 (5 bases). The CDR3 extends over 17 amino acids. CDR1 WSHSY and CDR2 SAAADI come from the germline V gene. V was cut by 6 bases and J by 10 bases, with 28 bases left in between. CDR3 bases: TGCGCCAGCAGCAGACCTACTAGGACCCGCCAATCCTGGGAGCAGTTCTTC. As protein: CASSRPTRTRQSWEQFF.

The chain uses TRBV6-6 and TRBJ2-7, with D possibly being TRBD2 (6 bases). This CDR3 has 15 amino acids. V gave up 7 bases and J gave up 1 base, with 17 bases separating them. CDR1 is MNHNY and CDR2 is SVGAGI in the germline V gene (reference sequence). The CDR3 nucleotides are TGTGCCAGCATAGCGGTCGCTATAGGGTCCTACGAGCAGTACTTC. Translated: CASIAVAIGSYEQYF.

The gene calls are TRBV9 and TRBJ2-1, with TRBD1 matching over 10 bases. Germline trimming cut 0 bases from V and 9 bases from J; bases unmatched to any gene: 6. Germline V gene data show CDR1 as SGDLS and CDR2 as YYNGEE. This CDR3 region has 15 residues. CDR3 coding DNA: TGTGCCAGCAGCGTAGCCGGGACAGGGGAATCTGAGCAGTTCTTC. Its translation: CASSVAGTGESEQFF.

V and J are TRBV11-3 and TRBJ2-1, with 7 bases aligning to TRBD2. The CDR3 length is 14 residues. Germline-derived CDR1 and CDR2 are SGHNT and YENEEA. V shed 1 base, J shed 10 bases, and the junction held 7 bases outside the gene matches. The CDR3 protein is CASSLVFGGTEQFF. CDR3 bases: TGTGCCAGCAGCTTAGTATTCGGGGGGACGGAGCAGTTCTTC.

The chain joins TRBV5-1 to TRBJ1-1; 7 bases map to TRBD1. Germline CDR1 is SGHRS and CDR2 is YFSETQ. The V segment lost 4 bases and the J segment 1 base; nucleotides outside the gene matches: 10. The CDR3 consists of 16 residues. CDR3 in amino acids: CASSPTAGTENTEAFF. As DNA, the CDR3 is TGCGCCAGCAGCCCCACGGCCGGGACAGAGAACACTGAAGCTTTCTTT.

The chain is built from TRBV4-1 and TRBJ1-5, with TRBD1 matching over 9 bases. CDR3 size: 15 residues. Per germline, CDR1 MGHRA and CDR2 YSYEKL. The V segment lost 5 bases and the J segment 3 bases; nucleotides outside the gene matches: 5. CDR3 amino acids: CASSTRDRDNQPQHF. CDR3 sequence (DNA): TGCGCCAGCAGCACACGGGACAGGGACAATCAGCCCCAGCATTTT.

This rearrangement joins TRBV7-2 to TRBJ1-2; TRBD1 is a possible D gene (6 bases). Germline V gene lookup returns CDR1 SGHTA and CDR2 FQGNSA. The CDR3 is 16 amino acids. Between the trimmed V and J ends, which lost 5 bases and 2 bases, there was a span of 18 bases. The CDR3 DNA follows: TGTGCCAGCAGCCCGGGGGAGGGCAGGGGCAACTATGGCTACACCTTC. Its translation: CASSPGEGRGNYGYTF.

The DNA for the CDR3 is TGTGCCAGCAGCGTAGGGACAGGGGGCGGGGAGCTGTTTTTT. This sequence encodes CASSVGTGGGELFF. The V gene is TRBV9, the J gene TRBJ2-2; 10 positions agree with TRBD1. V shed 0 bases, J shed 7 bases, and the junction held 0 bases outside the gene matches. The CDR3 covers 14 residues. Germline values: CDR1 SGDLS, CDR2 YYNGEE.

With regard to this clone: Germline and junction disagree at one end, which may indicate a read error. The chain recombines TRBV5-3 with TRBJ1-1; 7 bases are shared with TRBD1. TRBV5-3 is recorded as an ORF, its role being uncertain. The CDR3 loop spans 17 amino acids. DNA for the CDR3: TGTGCCAGAAGATTGGGACAGTCGTTTCCTATGAACACTGAAGCTTTCTTT. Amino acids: CARRLGQSFPMNTEAFF.

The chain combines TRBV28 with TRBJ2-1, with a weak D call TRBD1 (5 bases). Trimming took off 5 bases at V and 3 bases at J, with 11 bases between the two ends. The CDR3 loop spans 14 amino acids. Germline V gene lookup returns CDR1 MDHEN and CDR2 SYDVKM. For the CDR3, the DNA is TGTGCCAGCAGTATGGACAATTACTACAATGAGCAGTTCTTC. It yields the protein CASSMDNYYNEQFF. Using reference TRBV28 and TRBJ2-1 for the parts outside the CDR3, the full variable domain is DVKVTQSSRYLVKRTGEKVFLECVQDMDHENMFWYRQDPGLGLRLIYFSYDVKMKEKGDIPEGYSVSREKKERFSLILESASTNQTSMYLCASSMDNYYNEQFFGPGTRLTVL.

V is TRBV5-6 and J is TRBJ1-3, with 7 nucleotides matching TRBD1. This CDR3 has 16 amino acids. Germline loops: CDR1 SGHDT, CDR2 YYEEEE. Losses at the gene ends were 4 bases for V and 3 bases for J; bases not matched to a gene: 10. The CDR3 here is CASSLYQGVIGNTIYF. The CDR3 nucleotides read TGTGCCAGCAGCCTCTATCAGGGGGTGATTGGAAACACCATATATTTT.

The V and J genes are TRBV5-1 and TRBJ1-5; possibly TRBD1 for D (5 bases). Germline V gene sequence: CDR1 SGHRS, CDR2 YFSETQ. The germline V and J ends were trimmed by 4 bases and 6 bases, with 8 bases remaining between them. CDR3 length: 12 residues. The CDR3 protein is CASSRDGQPQHF. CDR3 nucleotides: TGCGCCAGCAGCCGGGACGGTCAGCCCCAGCATTTT.

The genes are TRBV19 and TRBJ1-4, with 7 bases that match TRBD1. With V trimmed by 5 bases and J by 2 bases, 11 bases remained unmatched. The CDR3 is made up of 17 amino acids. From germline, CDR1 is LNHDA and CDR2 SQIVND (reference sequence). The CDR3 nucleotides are TGTGCCAGTAGTCCCTGGACAGGACTCCCTACTAATGAAAAACTGTTTTTT. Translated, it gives CASSPWTGLPTNEKLFF. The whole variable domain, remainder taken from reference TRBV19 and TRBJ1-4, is DGGITQSPKYLFRKEGQNVTLSCEQNLNHDAMYWYRQDPGQGLRLIYYSQIVNDFQKGDIAEGYSVSREKKESFPLTVTSAQKNPTAFYLCASSPWTGLPTNEKLFFGSGTQLSVL.

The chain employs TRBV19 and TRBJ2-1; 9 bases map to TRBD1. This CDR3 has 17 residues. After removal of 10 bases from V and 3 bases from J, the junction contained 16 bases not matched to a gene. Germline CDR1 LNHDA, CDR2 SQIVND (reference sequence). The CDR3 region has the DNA TGTGCCACGAAGCGGGGAACCGGGACAGGGATCTACAATGAGCAGTTCTTC. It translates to CATKRGTGTGIYNEQFF.

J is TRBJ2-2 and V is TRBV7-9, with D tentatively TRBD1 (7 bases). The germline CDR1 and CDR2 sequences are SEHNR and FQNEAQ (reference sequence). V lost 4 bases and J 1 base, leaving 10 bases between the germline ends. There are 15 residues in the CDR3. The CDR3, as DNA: TGTGCCAGCAGCTCCAGGGGGGTGAACACCGGGGAGCTGTTTTTT. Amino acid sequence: CASSSRGVNTGELFF.